This T cell receptor beta chain was identified in a study of T cell responses to AZD1222 COVID-19 vaccine. Whole-study findings and limits: Following two doses of AZD1222, Spike-specific TCR breadth and depth rose. Repertoires were sampled only after the peak T cell response. Distributed over spike, vaccine-associated CD4 TCRs predominated at 160-218 and 743-854. Clonal diversity was possibly underestimated; the donors were predominantly white British and more often female.

The data were produced by immunoSEQ multiplex PCR, yet TCRdb's version contains in-frame clones alone and is incomplete. The data contain more than 85,000 clones, about four fifths of them singletons. Trimming left V 4 bases short and J 3 bases short, with 14 bases between. Germline V lookup: CDR1 SGHKS, CDR2 YYEKEE (reference sequence). The length of the CDR3 is 14 residues. Concerning this clone: Its antigen is as yet unknown.

J is TRBJ2-7 and V is TRBV5-5, with D maybe TRBD1 (6 bases). The sample consisted of peripheral blood, taken on day 0 of AZD1222 vaccination. The receptor comes from an adult in good health. The CDR3 region has the DNA TGTGCCAGCAGCCATAGTTTAGGGGGCTACGAGCAGTACTTC. This translates into CASSHSLGGYEQYF.